This T cell receptor beta chain originates from a study of HIV-infected patients and healthy controls. V was clipped by 0 bases and J by 5 bases, with 16 bases between them. The CDR3 is 16 residues long. Germline V gene data show CDR1 as SNHLY and CDR2 as FYNNEI. TCRdb reanalysed the 5' RACE reads using MiXCR and keeps one entry per CDR3 protein. The repertoire includes 70,000 or so distinct CDR3 sequences, about a sixth of them detected once, and approximately 5.3% sits in the top ten. This clonotype was seen more than once but under ten times. The sequence derives from a human donor in good health. Sequencing used CD4+ T cells from blood. The genes are TRBV2 and TRBJ2-5; tentative D call: TRBD1 (6 bases). In nucleotides, the CDR3 is TGTGCCAGCAGTGAAGCCCTGGGGGCAGGGACGGAGACCCAGTACTTC. It specifies CASSEALGAGTETQYF.